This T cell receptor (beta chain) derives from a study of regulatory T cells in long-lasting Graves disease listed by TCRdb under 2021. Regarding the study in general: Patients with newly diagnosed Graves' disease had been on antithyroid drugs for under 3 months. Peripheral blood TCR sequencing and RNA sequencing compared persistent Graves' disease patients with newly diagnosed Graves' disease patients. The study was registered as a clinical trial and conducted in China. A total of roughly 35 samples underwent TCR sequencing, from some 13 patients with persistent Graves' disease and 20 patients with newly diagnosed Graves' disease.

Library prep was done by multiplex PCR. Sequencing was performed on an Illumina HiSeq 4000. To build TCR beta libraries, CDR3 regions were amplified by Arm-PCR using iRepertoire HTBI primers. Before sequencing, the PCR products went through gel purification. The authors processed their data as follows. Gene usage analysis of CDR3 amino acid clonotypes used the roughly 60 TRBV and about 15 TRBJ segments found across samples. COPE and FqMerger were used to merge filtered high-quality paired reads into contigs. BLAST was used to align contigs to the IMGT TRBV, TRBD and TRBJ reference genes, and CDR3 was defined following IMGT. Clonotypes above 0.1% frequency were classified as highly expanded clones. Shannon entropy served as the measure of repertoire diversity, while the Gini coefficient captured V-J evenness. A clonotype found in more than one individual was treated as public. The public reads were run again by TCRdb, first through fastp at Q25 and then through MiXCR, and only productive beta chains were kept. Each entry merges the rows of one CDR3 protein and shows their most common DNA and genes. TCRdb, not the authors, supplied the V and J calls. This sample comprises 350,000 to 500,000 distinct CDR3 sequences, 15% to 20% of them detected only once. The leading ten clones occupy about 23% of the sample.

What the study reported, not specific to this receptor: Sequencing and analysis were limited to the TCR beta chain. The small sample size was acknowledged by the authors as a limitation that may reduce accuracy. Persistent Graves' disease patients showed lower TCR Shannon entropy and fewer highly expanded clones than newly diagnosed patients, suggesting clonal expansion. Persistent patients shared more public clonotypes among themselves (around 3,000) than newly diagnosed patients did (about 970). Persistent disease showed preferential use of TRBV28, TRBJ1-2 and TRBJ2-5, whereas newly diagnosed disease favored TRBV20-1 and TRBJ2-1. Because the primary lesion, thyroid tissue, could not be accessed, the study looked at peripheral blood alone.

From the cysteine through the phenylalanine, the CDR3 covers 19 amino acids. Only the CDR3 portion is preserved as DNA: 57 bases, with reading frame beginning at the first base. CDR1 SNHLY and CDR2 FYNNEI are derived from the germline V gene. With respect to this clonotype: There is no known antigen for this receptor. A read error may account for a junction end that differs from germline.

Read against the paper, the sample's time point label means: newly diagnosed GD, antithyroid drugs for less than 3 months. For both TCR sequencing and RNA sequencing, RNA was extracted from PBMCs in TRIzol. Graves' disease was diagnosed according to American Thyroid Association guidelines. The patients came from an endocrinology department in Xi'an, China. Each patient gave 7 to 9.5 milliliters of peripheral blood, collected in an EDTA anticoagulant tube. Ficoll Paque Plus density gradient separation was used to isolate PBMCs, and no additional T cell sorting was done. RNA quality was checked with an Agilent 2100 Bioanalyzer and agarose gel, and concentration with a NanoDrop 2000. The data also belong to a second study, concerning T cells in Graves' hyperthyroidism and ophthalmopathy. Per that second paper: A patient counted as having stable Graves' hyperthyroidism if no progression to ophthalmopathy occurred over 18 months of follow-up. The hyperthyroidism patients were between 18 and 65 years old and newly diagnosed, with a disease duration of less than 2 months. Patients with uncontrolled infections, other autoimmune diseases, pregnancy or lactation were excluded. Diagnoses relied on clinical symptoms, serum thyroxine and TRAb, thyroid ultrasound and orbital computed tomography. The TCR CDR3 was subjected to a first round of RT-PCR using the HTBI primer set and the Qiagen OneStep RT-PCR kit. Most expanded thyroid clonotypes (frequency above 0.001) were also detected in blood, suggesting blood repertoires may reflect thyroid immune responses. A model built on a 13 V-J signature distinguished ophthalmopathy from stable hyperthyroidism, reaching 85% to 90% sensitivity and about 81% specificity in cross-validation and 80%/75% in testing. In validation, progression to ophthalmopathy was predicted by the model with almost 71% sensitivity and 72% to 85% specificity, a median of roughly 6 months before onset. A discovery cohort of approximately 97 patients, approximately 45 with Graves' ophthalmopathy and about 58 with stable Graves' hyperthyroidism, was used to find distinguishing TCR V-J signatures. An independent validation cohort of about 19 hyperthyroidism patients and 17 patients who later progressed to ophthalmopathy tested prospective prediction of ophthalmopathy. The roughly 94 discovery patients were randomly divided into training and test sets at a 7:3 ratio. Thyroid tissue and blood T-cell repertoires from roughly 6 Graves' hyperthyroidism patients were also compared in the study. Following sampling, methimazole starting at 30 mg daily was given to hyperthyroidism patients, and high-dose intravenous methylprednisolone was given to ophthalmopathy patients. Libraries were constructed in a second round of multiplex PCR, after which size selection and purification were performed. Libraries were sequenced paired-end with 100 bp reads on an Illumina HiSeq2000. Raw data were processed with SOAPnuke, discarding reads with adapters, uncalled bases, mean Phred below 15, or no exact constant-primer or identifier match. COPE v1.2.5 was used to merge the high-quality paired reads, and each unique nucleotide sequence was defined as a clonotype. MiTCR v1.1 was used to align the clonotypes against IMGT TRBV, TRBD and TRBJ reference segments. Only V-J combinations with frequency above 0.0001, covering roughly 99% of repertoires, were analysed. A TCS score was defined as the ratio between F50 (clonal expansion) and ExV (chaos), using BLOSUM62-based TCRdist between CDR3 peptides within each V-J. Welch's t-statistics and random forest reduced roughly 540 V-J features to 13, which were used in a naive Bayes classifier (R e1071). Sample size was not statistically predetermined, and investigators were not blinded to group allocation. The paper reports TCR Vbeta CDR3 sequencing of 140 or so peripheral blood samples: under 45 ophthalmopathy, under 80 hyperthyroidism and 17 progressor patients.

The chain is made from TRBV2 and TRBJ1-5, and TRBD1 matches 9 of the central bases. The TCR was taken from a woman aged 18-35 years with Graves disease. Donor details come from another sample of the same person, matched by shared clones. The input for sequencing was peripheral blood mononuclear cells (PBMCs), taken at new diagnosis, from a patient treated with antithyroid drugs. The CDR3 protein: CASSEGDPGTGNSDQPQHF. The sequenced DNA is TGCGCCAGCAGTGAAGGGGACCCCGGGACAGGGAATAGCGATCAGCCCCAGCATTTT. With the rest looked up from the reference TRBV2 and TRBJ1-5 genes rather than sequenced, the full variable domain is EPEVTQTPSHQVTQMGQEVILRCVPISNHLYFYWYRQILGQKVEFLVSFYNNEISEKSEIFDDQFSVERPDGSNFTLKIRSTKLEDSAMYFCASSEGDPGTGNSDQPQHFGDGTRLSIL.